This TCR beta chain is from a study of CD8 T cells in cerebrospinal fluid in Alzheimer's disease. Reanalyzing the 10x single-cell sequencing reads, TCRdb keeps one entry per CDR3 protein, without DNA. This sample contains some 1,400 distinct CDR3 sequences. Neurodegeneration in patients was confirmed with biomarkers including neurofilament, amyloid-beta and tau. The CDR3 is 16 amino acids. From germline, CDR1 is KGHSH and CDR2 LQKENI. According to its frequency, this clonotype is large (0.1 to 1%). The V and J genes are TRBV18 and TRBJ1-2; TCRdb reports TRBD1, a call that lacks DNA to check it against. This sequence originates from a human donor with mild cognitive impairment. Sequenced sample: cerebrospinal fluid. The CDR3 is CASSPNSGTGNRGYTF.